This entry is about one TCR beta chain. The antigen is unknown. The table came from immunoSEQ multiplex PCR; TCRdb's copy has only in-frame clones and leaves some out. Of 2 million to 3 million clones listed, 80% to 95% were seen once; the top ten hold about 0.34%. This sample is drawn from a study of shared clonotypes between healthy human individuals. CDR3 length equals 13 residues. The V end was cut by 4 bases, the J end by 5 bases, with 12 bases between. Germline CDR1 is SNHLY and CDR2 is FYNNEI. Study-level findings and limits: It was only blood that was sampled, and tissue repertoires likely differ.

The chain links TRBV2 to TRBJ2-7, with D unclear. This clonotype was sampled from a young man in good health. Some clones in this sample may be carry-over from other donors' samples. Sequenced material: naive CD4+ T cells from PBMCs. Indicated subset: CD45RA+ positively selected. The CDR3 sequence is CASSGSGFDEQYF. DNA of the CDR3: TGTGCCAGCAGTGGTTCCGGGTTTGACGAGCAGTACTTC.